This TCR beta chain was recorded in a study of blood T cell repertoires in COVID-19. For the study at large: Samples of COVID-19 (acute and convalescent) were obtained from the United States, Italy and Spain.

The germline V gene encodes CDR1 MDHEN and CDR2 SYDVKM. The CDR3 is 14 residues long. Trimming stripped 5 bases from V and 4 bases from J, with 12 bases between. TCRdb's copy holds only in-frame clones and misses some; the assay was immunoSEQ multiplex PCR. The sample gives about 63,000 clones, around 88% of which show up once; 15% to 20% is in the top ten. Source material: peripheral blood. The chain links TRBV28 to TRBJ1-5, with D possibly TRBD1 on 5 matching bases. This TCR was sampled from an elderly woman with acute or convalescent COVID-19. The chain's CDR3 is CASSVGLPNQPQHF. DNA of the CDR3: TGTGCCAGCAGTGTGGGACTTCCGAATCAGCCCCAGCATTTT.